The 15 T cell receptor beta chains presented below share a single source sample, sequenced in a study of OX40 agonist ivuxolimab in advanced cancers. Libraries were made using the immunoSEQ multiplex PCR assay. TCRdb mirrors the immuneACCESS table, restricted to in-frame sequences. Some clones are absent from its copies; in checked studies, under half trace to an unresolved V gene, and the reason for the others is unknown. The sample yields 40,000 to 45,000 clones; 81% were counted once. The ten largest clonotypes hold 2.5% to 3% of the sample. Sample: CD4+ or CD8+ T cells sorted from blood, taken in a trial of the OX40 agonist ivuxolimab. The receptors shown here come from an adult with an advanced solid tumor such as melanoma, head and neck, liver or kidney cancer.

V and J are TRBV2 and TRBJ2-7, with 8 bases lining up with TRBD1. V was clipped by 7 bases and J by 2 bases; unmatched bases: 4. Germline loops: CDR1 SNHLY, CDR2 FYNNEI. The CDR3 totals 13 residues. CDR3 coding DNA: TGTGCCAGCACTCAGGACAGGGCCTACGAGCAGTACTTC. This codes for CASTQDRAYEQYF.

The V and J genes are TRBV6-5 and TRBJ1-2, with 8 bases that match TRBD1. The CDR3 length is 14 residues. Trimming took 2 bases from V and 7 from J; bases not matched to a gene: 6. Germline CDR1 MNHEY, CDR2 SVGAGI. DNA for the CDR3: TGTGCCAGCAGTTACGGGGCAGGGGGCTTTGGCTACACCTTC. This translates into CASSYGAGGFGYTF.

This clone was picked up a small number of times. The rearrangement joins TRBV28 to TRBJ2-1, with D tentatively TRBD1 or TRBD2 (5 bases each). CDR1 is MDHEN, CDR2 SYDVKM, per germline. CDR3 size: 13 residues. Deletions cut 6 bases from V and 13 bases from J, with 19 bases between. The CDR3 sequence: CASSPGTLLVQFF. Here the CDR3 DNA reads TGTGCCAGCAGCCCTGGGACCCTACTAGTCCAGTTCTTC. The full variable domain, completed using reference TRBV28 and TRBJ2-1, is DVKVTQSSRYLVKRTGEKVFLECVQDMDHENMFWYRQDPGLGLRLIYFSYDVKMKEKGDIPEGYSVSREKKERFSLILESASTNQTSMYLCASSPGTLLVQFFGPGTRLTVL.

The chain is built from TRBV23-1 and TRBJ2-6; D is tentatively TRBD1 or TRBD2 (5 bases each). TRBV23-1 is reported as an ORF; its role is uncertain. CDR3 length: 16 residues. V shed 9 bases and J shed 0 bases, with 15 bases lying between them. The CDR3: CARRGRASSGANVLTF. CDR3 DNA sequence: TGCGCCAGGAGGGGCAGGGCGAGCTCTGGGGCCAACGTCCTGACTTTC.

This chain joins TRBV11-3 and TRBJ2-1, with a weak D call TRBD2 (6 bases). The CDR3 contains 14 residues. With 4 bases removed from V and 9 bases from J, the gap between germline ends came to 16 bases. Germline lookup yields CDR1 SGHNT and CDR2 YENEEA. Written as DNA, the CDR3 is TGTGCCAGCAGCTCCCAAGGCCTGGGGGGTGAGCAGTTCTTC. Translated: CASSSQGLGGEQFF.

This clone was observed a handful of times. This chain connects TRBV4-2 to TRBJ2-2; possible D gene TRBD2, 6 bases. Germline V gene sequence: CDR1 LGHNA, CDR2 YNFKEQ. The ends were cut back, 4 bases at V and 7 bases at J, with 13 bases in the middle. The CDR3 extends over 14 amino acids. As DNA, the CDR3 is TGTGCCAGCAGCCCCACCCGGGGGAACGGGGAGCTGTTTTTT. It codes for CASSPTRGNGELFF.

The chain recombines TRBV7-2 with TRBJ2-5; 9 positions match TRBD1. The CDR3 length is 17 residues. Germline V gene lookup returns CDR1 SGHTA and CDR2 FQGNSA. With 5 bases clipped from V and 5 bases from J, the junction kept 15 bases outside the gene matches. The CDR3 sequence is CASSTTSPGQGRETQYF. The CDR3 nucleotides read TGTGCCAGCAGCACAACCTCCCCGGGACAGGGCCGGGAGACCCAGTACTTC.

V usage is TRBV4-1 and J usage is TRBJ2-3, with D unclear. The V gene's germline CDR1 is MGHRA and CDR2 YSYEKL. CDR3 size: 11 residues. DNA for the CDR3: TGCGCATGTGGTAGCACAGATACGCAGTATTTT. As protein: CACGSTDTQYF.

The chain uses TRBV5-1 and TRBJ2-1; TRBD1 might be the D (5 bases). Germline CDR1 and CDR2: SGHRS and YFSETQ. The CDR3 totals 14 residues. V lost 0 bases, J lost 5 bases, and 9 bases lay in between. Here the CDR3 reads CASSLGAGNNEQFF. The DNA of the CDR3 is TGCGCCAGCAGCTTGGGGGCAGGGAACAATGAGCAGTTCTTC.

This chain connects TRBV7-3 to TRBJ2-1; D is uncertain. V was cut by 4 bases and J by 9 bases, with 13 bases left in between. This CDR3 has 13 amino acids. Germline CDR1 is SGHTA and CDR2 is FQGTGA. This CDR3 is CASSSERESEQFF. The CDR3 DNA reads as TGTGCCAGCAGCTCGGAGCGAGAGAGTGAGCAGTTCTTC.

The gene calls are TRBV7-2 and TRBJ1-2; TRBD1 matches at 7 bases. The CDR3 is 13 amino acids. With V trimmed by 5 bases and J by 8 bases, 8 bases remained unmatched. The germline gives CDR1 SGHTA, CDR2 FQGNSA. CDR3 amino acids: CASSTTGLGGYTF. CDR3 DNA: TGTGCCAGCAGCACGACAGGGTTGGGCGGCTACACCTTC.

About this clone itself: One junction end does not reproduce the germline sequence, and a read error may be involved. CDR3 DNA: TGTGCTAGCAGCTCGGACTACACCGGGGAGCTGTTTTTT. This gives the protein CASSSDYTGELFF. This rearrangement joins TRBV7-7 to TRBJ2-2; TRBD2 might be the D (5 bases). The CDR3 runs 13 residues. CDR1 SSHAT and CDR2 FNYEAQ come from the germline V gene (reference sequence).

The chain joins TRBV11-3 to TRBJ1-1; no firm D call. The CDR3 has 15 residues. V was cut by 2 bases and J by 1 base, with 11 bases left in between. Germline values: CDR1 SGHNT, CDR2 YENEEA. DNA for the CDR3: TGTGCCAGCAGCTTACTCCCGGGAGGGAACACTGAAGCTTTCTTT. It yields the protein CASSLLPGGNTEAFF.

The chain employs TRBV10-3 and TRBJ2-3; 7 bases line up with TRBD1. Per germline, CDR1 ENHRY and CDR2 SYGVKD. The V segment lost 8 bases and the J segment 0 bases; nucleotides outside the gene matches: 8. The CDR3 totals 15 residues. CDR3 amino acids: CAIAPDRTSTDTQYF. CDR3 nucleotide sequence: TGTGCCATCGCCCCGGACAGGACGAGCACAGATACGCAGTATTTT.

This chain joins TRBV6-1 and TRBJ2-5; 8 positions match TRBD2. V lost 10 bases, J lost 4 bases, and 11 bases stayed unmatched. Germline V gene sequence: CDR1 MNHNS, CDR2 SASEGT. This CDR3 has 14 residues. Written as DNA, the CDR3 is TGTGCCACAACGGGAGGGAGGACCTCAGAGACCCAGTACTTC. This translates into CATTGGRTSETQYF.